This T cell receptor beta chain was sequenced during a study of molecular identifiers for immune sequencing clone quantification. Study-level background: The replicates split RNA from roughly 20,000 or 100,000 naive CD8 cells five ways and sequenced four.

TCRdb processed the PCR reads anew with MiXCR; each CDR3 protein has one entry. The sample carries under 600,000 distinct CDR3 sequences, around 23% recorded once. V lost 3 bases to trimming and J lost 2 bases, with 4 bases between them. The CDR3 runs 12 residues. This clonotype was counted at least ten times. What was sequenced was naive CD8+ T cells from blood, with Jurkat cell RNA spiked in. Stated subset: FACS-sorted CD8+CD4-CCR7+CD45RA+ naive T cells. V usage is TRBV12-3 or TRBV12-4 and J usage is TRBJ2-5; D ambiguous. The origin of this receptor is a human donor in good health. Some libraries in this study had Jurkat cell RNA spiked in. Here the CDR3 DNA reads TGTGCCAGCAGTTTGCTGCAAGAGACCCAGTACTTC. Encoded protein: CASSLLQETQYF.